Here is one T cell receptor beta chain with its context. Its ends do not fully match the called genes, so a read error is possible. This entry belongs to a study of shared clonotypes between healthy human individuals. Study in general: Aged 18 to 49, the donors were two women and a few men.

This was a deep-level run. Repertoires were generated with immunoSEQ multiplex PCR, while TCRdb's copy carries only in-frame clones and drops some. The table lists over 95,000 clones, roughly 50% of them singletons. Germline loops: CDR1 SGHVS, CDR2 FQNEAQ. The CDR3 consists of 12 residues. The rearrangement joins TRBV7-8 to TRBJ2-7; unclear D gene. The sequenced material came from PBMCs. The receptor was isolated from a woman between 40 and 55 years old in good health. Some clones in this sample may be carry-over from other donors' samples. CDR3 bases: TGTGCCAGCAGCCAAGGCCCCGAGCAGGTTCCCTTC. Translating it yields CASSQGPEQVPF.